The 9 T cell receptor beta chains below all came from one sample that was sequenced in a study of blood T cell repertoires in COVID-19. Libraries were prepared by immunoSEQ multiplex PCR; TCRdb keeps only in-frame clonotypes and omits some of them. The sample includes over 80,000 clones, roughly nine tenths of them seen just once. The sample was peripheral blood. Every receptor here comes from a human donor with active COVID-19. The donor label of this sample is uncertain.

The chain recombines TRBV3-1 (or the pseudogene TRBV3-2) with TRBJ2-3, with D maybe TRBD2 (5 bases). With 0 bases removed from V and 1 base from J, the gap between germline ends came to 11 bases. Germline V gives CDR1 LGHDT, CDR2 YNNKEL (reference sequence). The CDR3 is 16 amino acids. Here the CDR3 DNA reads TGTGCCAGCAGCCAAGATCCGGAGGAAGGCACAGATACGCAGTATTTT. As protein: CASSQDPEEGTDTQYF.

The chain uses TRBV7-6 and TRBJ2-2; tentatively, D is TRBD2 (6 bases). This CDR3 has 15 residues. The germline V gene encodes CDR1 SGHVS and CDR2 FNYEAQ. The V and J ends lost 3 bases and 4 bases respectively, with 12 bases between them. CDR3 amino acids: CASSFRGWATGELFF. The CDR3 DNA reads TGTGCCAGCAGCTTCCGGGGGTGGGCCACCGGGGAGCTGTTTTTT.

This chain connects TRBV5-1 to TRBJ1-1, with no clear D. CDR3 size: 12 residues. Per germline, CDR1 SGHRS and CDR2 YFSETQ. With 9 bases removed from V and 1 base from J, the gap between germline ends came to 10 bases. The CDR3 reads CATSGKNTEAFF. CDR3 in DNA: TGCGCCACCTCCGGGAAGAACACTGAAGCTTTCTTT. Combining the CDR3 with reference TRBV5-1 and TRBJ1-1 gives the whole variable domain KAGVTQTPRYLIKTRGQQVTLSCSPISGHRSVSWYQQTPGQGLQFLFEYFSETQRNKGNFPGRFSGRQFSNSRSEMNVSTLELGDSALYLCATSGKNTEAFFGQGTRLTVV.

This rearrangement joins TRBV19 to TRBJ2-2; perhaps TRBD2 as D (6 bases). Germline CDR1 LNHDA, CDR2 SQIVND (reference sequence). V dropped 4 bases and J dropped 3 bases, with 9 bases sitting between them. The CDR3 is 14 residues long. DNA of the CDR3: TGTGCCAGTAGTACCTGGGGGGACACCGGGGAGCTGTTTTTT. Protein product: CASSTWGDTGELFF. Full variable domain (missing parts from reference TRBV19 and TRBJ2-2): DGGITQSPKYLFRKEGQNVTLSCEQNLNHDAMYWYRQDPGQGLRLIYYSQIVNDFQKGDIAEGYSVSREKKESFPLTVTSAQKNPTAFYLCASSTWGDTGELFFGEGSRLTVL.

The chain couples TRBV5-1 to TRBJ1-1; D unclear. Germline V gene sequence: CDR1 SGHRS, CDR2 YFSETQ. Between the trimmed V and J ends, which lost 2 bases and 1 base, there was a span of 6 bases. The length of the CDR3 is 13 residues. DNA of the CDR3: TGCGCCAGCAGCTTCCCCGGGAACACTGAAGCTTTCTTT. Encoded protein: CASSFPGNTEAFF.

As concerns this clone: This CDR3 is also generated by other DNA sequences in the sample. The CDR3 region is CASSQTGGGQPQHF. In DNA form, the CDR3 reads TGTGCCAGCAGCCAAACAGGGGGCGGTCAGCCCCAGCATTTT. This chain joins TRBV28 and TRBJ1-5; TRBD1 matches 9 bases. CDR3 length: 14 amino acids. Germline assignment: CDR1 MDHEN and CDR2 SYDVKM. V lost 6 bases and J lost 6; bases outside the gene matches: 6. Looking up the rest from reference TRBV28 and TRBJ1-5 gives the full variable domain: DVKVTQSSRYLVKRTGEKVFLECVQDMDHENMFWYRQDPGLGLRLIYFSYDVKMKEKGDIPEGYSVSREKKERFSLILESASTNQTSMYLCASSQTGGGQPQHFGDGTRLSIL.

The J gene is TRBJ2-1, the V gene TRBV5-6; maybe TRBD1 (5 bases). CDR1 and CDR2 from the germline V gene are SGHDT and YYEEEE. V dropped 4 bases and J dropped 7 bases, with 12 bases sitting between them. CDR3 length equals 13 residues. The chain's CDR3 is CASSMSGRNEQFF. The CDR3 DNA reads TGTGCCAGCAGCATGTCAGGGCGGAATGAGCAGTTCTTC.

The chain employs TRBV6-9 and TRBJ1-4; D uncertain. The ends were cut back, 4 bases at V and 8 bases at J, with 11 bases in the middle. Per germline, CDR1 MNHGY and CDR2 SVAAGI. The CDR3 spans 13 residues. The CDR3 nucleotides are TGTGCCAGCAGTTCCACCGGGAGGGAAAAACTGTTTTTT. It encodes CASSSTGREKLFF.

The chain employs TRBV10-3 and TRBJ2-7, with TRBD2 matching 7 bases. Germline V gene lookup returns CDR1 ENHRY and CDR2 SYGVKD. The CDR3 has 13 amino acids. V lost 4 bases, J lost 5 bases, and 5 bases stayed unmatched. The CDR3 region has the DNA TGTGCCATCAGTGCCGGACTAGACGACGAGCAGTACTTC. It codes for CAISAGLDDEQYF.